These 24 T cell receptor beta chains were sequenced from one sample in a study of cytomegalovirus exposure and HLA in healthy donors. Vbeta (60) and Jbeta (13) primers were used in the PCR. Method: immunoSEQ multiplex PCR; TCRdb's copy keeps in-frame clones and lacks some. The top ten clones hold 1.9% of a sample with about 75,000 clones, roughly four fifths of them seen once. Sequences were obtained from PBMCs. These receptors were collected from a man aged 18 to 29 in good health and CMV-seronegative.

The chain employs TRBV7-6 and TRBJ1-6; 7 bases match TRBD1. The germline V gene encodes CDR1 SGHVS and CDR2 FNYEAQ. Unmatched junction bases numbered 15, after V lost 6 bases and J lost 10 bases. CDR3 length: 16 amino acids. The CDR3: CASSPRQGWVRSPLHF. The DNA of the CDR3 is TGTGCCAGCAGTCCCAGACAGGGTTGGGTTCGATCACCCCTCCACTTT.

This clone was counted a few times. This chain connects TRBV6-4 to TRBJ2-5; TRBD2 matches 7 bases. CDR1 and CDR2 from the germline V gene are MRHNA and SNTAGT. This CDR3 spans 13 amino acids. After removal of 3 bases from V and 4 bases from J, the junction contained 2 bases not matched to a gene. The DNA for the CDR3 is TGTGCCAGCAGTGAGGCGGGGGTAGAGACCCAGTACTTC. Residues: CASSEAGVETQYF.

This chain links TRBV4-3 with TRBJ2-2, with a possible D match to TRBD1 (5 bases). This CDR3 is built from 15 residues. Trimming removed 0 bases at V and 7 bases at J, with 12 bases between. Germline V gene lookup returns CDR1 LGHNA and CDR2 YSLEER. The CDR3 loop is CASSQEGRWDGELFF. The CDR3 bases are TGCGCCAGCAGCCAAGAGGGGCGTTGGGACGGGGAGCTGTTTTTT.

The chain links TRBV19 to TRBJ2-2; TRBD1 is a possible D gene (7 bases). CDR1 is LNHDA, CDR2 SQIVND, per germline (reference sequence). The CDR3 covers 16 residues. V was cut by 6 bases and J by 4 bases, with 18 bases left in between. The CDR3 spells CASRATGGTATGELFF. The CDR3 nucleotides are TGTGCCAGTAGAGCAACCGGCGGGACAGCCACCGGGGAGCTGTTTTTT. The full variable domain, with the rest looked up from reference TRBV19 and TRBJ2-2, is DGGITQSPKYLFRKEGQNVTLSCEQNLNHDAMYWYRQDPGQGLRLIYYSQIVNDFQKGDIAEGYSVSREKKESFPLTVTSAQKNPTAFYLCASRATGGTATGELFFGEGSRLTVL.

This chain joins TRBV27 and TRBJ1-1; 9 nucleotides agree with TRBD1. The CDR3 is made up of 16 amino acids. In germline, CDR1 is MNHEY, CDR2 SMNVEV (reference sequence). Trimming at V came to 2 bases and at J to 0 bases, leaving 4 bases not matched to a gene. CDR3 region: CASSLGTGMVNTEAFF. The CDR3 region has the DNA TGTGCCAGCAGTTTAGGGACAGGGATGGTGAACACTGAAGCTTTCTTT.

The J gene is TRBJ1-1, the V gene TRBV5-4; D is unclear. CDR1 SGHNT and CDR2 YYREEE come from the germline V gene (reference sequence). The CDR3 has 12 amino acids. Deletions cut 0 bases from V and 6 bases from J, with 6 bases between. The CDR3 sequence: CASSLDGAEAFF. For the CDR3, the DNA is TGTGCCAGCAGCTTGGACGGAGCTGAAGCTTTCTTT.

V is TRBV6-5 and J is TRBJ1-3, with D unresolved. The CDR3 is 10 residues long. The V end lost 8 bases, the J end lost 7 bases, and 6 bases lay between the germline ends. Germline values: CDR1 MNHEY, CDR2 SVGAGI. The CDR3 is CASRGNTIYF. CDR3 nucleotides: TGTGCCAGCCGCGGGAACACCATATATTTT.

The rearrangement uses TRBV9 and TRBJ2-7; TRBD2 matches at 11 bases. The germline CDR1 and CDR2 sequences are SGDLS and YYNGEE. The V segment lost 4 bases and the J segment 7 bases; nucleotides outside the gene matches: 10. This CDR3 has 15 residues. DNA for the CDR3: TGTGCCAGCAGCTCAGAACTAGCGGGAGACGTAGAGCAGTACTTC. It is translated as CASSSELAGDVEQYF.

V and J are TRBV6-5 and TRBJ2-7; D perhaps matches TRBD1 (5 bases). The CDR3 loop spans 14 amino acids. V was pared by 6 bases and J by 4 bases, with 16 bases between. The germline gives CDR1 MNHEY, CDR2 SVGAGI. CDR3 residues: CASSSQGIAYEQYF. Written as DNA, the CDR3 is TGTGCCAGCAGCAGTCAGGGCATTGCTTACGAGCAGTACTTC.

CDR3 coding DNA: TGTGCCATCGCAGCGGGAGGCACAGATACGCAGTATTTT. Translating gives CAIAAGGTDTQYF. This chain joins TRBV7-8 and TRBJ2-3, with TRBD2 matching 8 bases. V was clipped by 10 bases and J by 1 base; unmatched bases: 4. CDR1 and CDR2 (germline): SGHVS, FQNEAQ. CDR3 length: 13 amino acids.

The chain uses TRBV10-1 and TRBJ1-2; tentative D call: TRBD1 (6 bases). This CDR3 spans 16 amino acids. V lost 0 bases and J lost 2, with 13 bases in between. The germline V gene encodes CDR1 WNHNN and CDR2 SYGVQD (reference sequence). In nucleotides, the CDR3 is TGCGCCAGCAGTGAGTCCTTAGGGGGTTCCAACTATGGCTACACCTTC. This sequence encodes CASSESLGGSNYGYTF.

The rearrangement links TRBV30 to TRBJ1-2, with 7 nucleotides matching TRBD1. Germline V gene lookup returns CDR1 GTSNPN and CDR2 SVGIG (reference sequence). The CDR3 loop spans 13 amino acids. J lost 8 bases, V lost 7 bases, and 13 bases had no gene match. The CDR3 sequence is CASKQDYRGGYTF. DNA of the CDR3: TGTGCCTCCAAACAGGACTACAGGGGAGGCTACACCTTC.

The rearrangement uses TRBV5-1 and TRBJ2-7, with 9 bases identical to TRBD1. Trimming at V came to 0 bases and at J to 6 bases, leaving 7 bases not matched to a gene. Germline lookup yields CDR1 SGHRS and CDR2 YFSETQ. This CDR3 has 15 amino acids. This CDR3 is CASSLGGQGKGEQYF. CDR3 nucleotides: TGCGCCAGCAGCTTGGGGGGACAGGGAAAAGGCGAGCAGTACTTC. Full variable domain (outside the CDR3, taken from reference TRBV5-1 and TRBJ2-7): KAGVTQTPRYLIKTRGQQVTLSCSPISGHRSVSWYQQTPGQGLQFLFEYFSETQRNKGNFPGRFSGRQFSNSRSEMNVSTLELGDSALYLCASSLGGQGKGEQYFGPGTRLTVT.

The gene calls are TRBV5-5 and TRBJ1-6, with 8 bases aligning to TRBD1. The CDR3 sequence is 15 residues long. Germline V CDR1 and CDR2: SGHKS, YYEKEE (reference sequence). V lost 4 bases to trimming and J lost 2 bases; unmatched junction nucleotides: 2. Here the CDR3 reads CASSPTGAYNSPLHF. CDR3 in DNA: TGTGCCAGCAGCCCGACAGGGGCCTATAATTCACCCCTCCACTTT.

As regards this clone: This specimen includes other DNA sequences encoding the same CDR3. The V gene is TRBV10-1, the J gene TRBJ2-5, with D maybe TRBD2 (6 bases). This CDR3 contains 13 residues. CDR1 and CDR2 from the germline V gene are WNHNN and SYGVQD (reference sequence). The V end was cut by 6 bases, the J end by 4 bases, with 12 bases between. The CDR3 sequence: CASSPVGGETQYF. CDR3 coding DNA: TGCGCCAGCAGCCCCGTCGGGGGAGAGACCCAGTACTTC.

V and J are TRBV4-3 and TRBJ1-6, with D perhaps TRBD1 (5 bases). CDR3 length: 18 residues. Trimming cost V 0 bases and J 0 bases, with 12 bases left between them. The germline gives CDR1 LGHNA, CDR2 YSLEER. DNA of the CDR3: TGCGCCAGCAGCCAAGATATTCGGGGGAGCTCCTATAATTCACCCCTCCACTTT. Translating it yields CASSQDIRGSSYNSPLHF.

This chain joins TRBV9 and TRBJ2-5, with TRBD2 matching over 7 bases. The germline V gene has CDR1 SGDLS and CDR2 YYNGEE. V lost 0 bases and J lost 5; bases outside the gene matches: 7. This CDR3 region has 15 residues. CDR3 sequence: CASSVEGGQGETQYF. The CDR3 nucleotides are TGTGCCAGCAGCGTAGAGGGAGGGCAGGGTGAGACCCAGTACTTC.

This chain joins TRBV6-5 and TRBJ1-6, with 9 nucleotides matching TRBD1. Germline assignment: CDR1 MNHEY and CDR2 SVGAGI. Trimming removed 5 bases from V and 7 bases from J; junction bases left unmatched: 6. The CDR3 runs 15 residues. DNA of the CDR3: TGTGCCAGCAGTAGATTGACAGGGGGAAATTCACCCCTCCACTTT. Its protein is CASSRLTGGNSPLHF.

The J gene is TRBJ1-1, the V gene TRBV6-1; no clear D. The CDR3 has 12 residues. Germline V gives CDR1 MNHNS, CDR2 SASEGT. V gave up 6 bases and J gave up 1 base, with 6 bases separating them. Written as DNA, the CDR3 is TGTGCCAGCAGGGCCGCGAACACTGAAGCTTTCTTT. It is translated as CASRAANTEAFF.

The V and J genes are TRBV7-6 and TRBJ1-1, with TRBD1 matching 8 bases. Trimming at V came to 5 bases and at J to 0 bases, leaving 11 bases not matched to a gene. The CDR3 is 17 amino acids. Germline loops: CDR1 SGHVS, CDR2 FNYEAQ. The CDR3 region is CASSPGTGTSLNTEAFF. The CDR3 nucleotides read TGTGCCAGCAGCCCAGGGACAGGCACCTCCCTGAACACTGAAGCTTTCTTT.

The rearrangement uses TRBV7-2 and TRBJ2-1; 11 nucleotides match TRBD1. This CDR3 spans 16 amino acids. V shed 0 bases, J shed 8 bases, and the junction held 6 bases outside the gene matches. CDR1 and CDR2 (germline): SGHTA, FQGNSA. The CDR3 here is CASSLAGTGGRHEQFF. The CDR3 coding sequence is TGTGCCAGCAGCTTAGCGGGGACAGGGGGGAGACATGAGCAGTTCTTC. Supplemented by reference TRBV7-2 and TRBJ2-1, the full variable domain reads GAGVSQSPSNKVTEKGKDVELRCDPISGHTALYWYRQSLGQGLEFLIYFQGNSAPDKSGLPSDRFSAERTGGSVSTLTIQRTQQEDSAVYLCASSLAGTGGRHEQFFGPGTRLTVL.

The CDR3 spells CASSAGQTGPFF. CDR3 DNA sequence: TGTGCCAGCAGTGCAGGACAGACGGGACCTTTCTTT. The chain uses TRBV28 and TRBJ1-1, with D possibly TRBD1 on 6 matching bases. In germline, CDR1 is MDHEN, CDR2 SYDVKM. Trimming shortened V by 5 bases and J by 12 bases, and 16 bases separated the two germline ends. The CDR3 runs to 12 residues.

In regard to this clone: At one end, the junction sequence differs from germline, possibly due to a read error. DNA for the CDR3: TGTGCCAGCCAGACAGATAGCTTC. Protein sequence: CASQTDSF. This chain links TRBV11-3 with TRBJ2-7; tentative D call: TRBD1 (5 bases). CDR3 length: 8 amino acids. Per germline, CDR1 SGHNT and CDR2 YENEEA.

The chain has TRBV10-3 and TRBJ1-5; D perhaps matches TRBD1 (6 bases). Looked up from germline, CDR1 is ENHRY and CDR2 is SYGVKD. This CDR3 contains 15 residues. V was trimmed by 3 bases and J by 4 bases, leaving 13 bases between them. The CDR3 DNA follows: TGTGCCATCAGTGACCCAGACAGGAAGAATCAGCCCCAGCATTTT. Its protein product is CAISDPDRKNQPQHF.